Detailed here is one T cell receptor beta chain. Its target is not known. The CDR3 runs to 15 residues. In germline, CDR1 is KGHSH, CDR2 LQKENI. Between the trimmed V and J ends, which lost 5 bases and 1 base, there was a span of 14 bases. Profiled with immunoSEQ multiplex PCR; TCRdb holds only in-frame clones, not every one. The table records 90,000 to 120,000 clones, 92% of them present only once. These data are taken from a study of T cell responses to AZD1222 COVID-19 vaccine. Study conclusions and caveats: The donor group comprised mostly white British people and more females; the analysis possibly underestimated clonal diversity. It was only after the peak T cell response that any repertoires were sampled.

The sequences come from peripheral blood, collected 28 days after the second AZD1222 dose. V and J are TRBV18 and TRBJ1-1; tentatively, D is TRBD1 (5 bases). This TCR was recovered from an adult who received the AZD1222 COVID-19 vaccine. The CDR3 DNA is TGTGCCAGCTCAAGGGCGGGGACGGGGAACACTGAAGCTTTCTTT. Translating gives CASSRAGTGNTEAFF. The variable domain in full, completed from reference TRBV18 and TRBJ1-1, reads NAGVMQNPRHLVRRRGQEARLRCSPMKGHSHVYWYRQLPEEGLKFMVYLQKENIIDESGMPKERFSAEFPKEGPSILRIQQVVRGDSAAYFCASSRAGTGNTEAFFGQGTRLTVV.